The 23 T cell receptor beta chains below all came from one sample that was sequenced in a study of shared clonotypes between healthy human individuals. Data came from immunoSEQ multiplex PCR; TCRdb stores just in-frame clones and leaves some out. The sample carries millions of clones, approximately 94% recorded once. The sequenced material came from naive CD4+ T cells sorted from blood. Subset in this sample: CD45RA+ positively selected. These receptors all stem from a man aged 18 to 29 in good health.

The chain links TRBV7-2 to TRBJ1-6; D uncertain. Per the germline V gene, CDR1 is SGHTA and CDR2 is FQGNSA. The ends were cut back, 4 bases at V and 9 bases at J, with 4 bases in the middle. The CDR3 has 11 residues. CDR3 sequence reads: CASSSSSPLHF. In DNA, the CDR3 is TGTGCCAGCAGCTCAAGTTCACCCCTCCACTTT.

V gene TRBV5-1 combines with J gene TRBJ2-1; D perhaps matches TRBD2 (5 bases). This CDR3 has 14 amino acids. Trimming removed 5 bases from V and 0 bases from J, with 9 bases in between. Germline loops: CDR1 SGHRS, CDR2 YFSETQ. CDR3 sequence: CASSNGGSYNEQFF. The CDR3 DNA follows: TGCGCCAGCAGTAATGGAGGCTCCTACAATGAGCAGTTCTTC. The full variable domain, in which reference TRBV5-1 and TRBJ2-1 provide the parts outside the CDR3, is KAGVTQTPRYLIKTRGQQVTLSCSPISGHRSVSWYQQTPGQGLQFLFEYFSETQRNKGNFPGRFSGRQFSNSRSEMNVSTLELGDSALYLCASSNGGSYNEQFFGPGTRLTVL.

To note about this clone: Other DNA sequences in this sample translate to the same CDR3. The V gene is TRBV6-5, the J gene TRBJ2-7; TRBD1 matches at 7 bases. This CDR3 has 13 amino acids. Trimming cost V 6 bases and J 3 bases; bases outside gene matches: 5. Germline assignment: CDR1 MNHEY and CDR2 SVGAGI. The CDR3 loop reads CASSLGQLYEQYF. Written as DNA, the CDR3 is TGTGCCAGCAGCCTGGGACAGCTCTACGAGCAGTACTTC.

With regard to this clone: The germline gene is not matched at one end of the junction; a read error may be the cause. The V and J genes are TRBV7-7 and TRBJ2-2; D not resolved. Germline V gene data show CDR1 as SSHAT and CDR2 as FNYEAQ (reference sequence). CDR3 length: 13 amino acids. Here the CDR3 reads CASSPLVAGELFF. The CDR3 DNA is TGTGCTAGCAGCCCCCTAGTAGCCGGGGAGCTGTTTTTT.

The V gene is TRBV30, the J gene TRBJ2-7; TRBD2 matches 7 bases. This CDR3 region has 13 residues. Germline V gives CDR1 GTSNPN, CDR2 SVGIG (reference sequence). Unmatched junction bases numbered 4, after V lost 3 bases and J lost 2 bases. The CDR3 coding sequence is TGTGCCTGGAGGGCAGCGGGGACCTACGAGCAGTACTTC. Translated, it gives CAWRAAGTYEQYF.

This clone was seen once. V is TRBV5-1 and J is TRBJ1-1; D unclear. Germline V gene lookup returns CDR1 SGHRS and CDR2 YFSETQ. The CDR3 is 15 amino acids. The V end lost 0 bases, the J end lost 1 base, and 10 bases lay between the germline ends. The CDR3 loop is CASSLESAPNTEAFF. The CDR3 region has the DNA TGCGCCAGCAGCTTGGAGTCCGCCCCGAACACTGAAGCTTTCTTT.

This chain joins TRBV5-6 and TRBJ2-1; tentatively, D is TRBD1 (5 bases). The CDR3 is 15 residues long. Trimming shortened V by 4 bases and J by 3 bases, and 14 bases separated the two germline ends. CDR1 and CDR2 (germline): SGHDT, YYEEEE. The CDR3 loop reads CASSQTGQSYNEQFF. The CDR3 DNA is TGTGCCAGCAGCCAGACTGGACAAAGCTACAATGAGCAGTTCTTC.

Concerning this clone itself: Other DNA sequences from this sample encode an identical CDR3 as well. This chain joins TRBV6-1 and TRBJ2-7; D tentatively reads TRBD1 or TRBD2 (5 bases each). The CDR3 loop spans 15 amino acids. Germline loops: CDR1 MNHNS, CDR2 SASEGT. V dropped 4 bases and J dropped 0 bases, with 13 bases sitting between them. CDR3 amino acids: CASSVTGTGSYEQYF. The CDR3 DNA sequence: TGTGCCAGCAGTGTCACCGGGACCGGCTCCTACGAGCAGTACTTC.

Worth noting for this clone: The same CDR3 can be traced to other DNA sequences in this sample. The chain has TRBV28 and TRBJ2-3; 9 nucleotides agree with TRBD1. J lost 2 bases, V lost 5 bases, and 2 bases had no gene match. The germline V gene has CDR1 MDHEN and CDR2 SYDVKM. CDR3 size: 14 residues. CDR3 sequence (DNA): TGTGCCAGCAGTCTACAGGGGGCCACAGATACGCAGTATTTT. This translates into CASSLQGATDTQYF. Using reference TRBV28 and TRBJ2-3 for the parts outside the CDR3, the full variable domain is DVKVTQSSRYLVKRTGEKVFLECVQDMDHENMFWYRQDPGLGLRLIYFSYDVKMKEKGDIPEGYSVSREKKERFSLILESASTNQTSMYLCASSLQGATDTQYFGPGTRLTVL.

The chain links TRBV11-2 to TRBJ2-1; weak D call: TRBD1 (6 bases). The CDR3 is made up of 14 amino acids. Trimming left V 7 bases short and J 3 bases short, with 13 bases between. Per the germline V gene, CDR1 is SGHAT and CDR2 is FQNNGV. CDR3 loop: CASNDGQLYNEQFF. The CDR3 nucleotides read TGTGCCAGCAACGACGGACAGCTCTACAATGAGCAGTTCTTC.

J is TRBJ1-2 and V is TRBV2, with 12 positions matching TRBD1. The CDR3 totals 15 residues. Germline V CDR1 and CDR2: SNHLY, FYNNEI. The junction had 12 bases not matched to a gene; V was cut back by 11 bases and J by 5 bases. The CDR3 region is CAGTGTGGSGYGYTF. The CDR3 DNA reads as TGTGCCGGGACCGGGACAGGGGGCAGTGGTTATGGCTACACCTTC.

The CDR3 is CASSLGDGGNTEAFF. In DNA, the CDR3 is TGTGCCAGCAGCTTAGGAGACGGGGGCAACACTGAAGCTTTCTTT. V and J are TRBV7-9 and TRBJ1-1; D perhaps matches TRBD1 (6 bases). There are 15 residues in the CDR3. From germline, CDR1 is SEHNR and CDR2 FQNEAQ (reference sequence). V lost 1 base and J 2 bases, leaving 11 bases between the germline ends.

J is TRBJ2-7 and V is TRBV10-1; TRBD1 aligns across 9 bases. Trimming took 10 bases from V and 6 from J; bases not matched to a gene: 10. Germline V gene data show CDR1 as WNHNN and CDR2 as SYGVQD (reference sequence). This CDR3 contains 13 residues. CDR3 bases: TGCGCCAACTCCGGGACAGGGAGCGGCGAGCAGTACTTC. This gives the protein CANSGTGSGEQYF.

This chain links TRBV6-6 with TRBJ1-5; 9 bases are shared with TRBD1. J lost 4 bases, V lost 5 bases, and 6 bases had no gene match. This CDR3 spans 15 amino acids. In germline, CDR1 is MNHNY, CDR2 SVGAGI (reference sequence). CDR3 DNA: TGTGCCAGCAGTACAGGCGGGACAGGGAATCAGCCCCAGCATTTT. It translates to CASSTGGTGNQPQHF.

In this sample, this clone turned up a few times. The chain's CDR3 is CASSESWGINDEQYF. CDR3 sequence (DNA): TGTGCCAGCAGTGAATCTTGGGGGATCAACGACGAGCAGTACTTC. This rearrangement joins TRBV25-1 to TRBJ2-5; perhaps D is TRBD1 or TRBD2 (5 bases each). The J call may be faulty, since TRBJ2-7 better matches the DNA end. CDR1 is MGHDK and CDR2 is SYGVNS in the germline V gene. This CDR3 spans 15 amino acids.

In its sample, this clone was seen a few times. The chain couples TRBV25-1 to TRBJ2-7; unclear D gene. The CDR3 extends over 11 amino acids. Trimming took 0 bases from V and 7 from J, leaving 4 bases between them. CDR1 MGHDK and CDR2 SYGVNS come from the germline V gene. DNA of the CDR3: TGTGCCAGCAGTGAATATCAAGAGCAGTACTTC. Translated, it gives CASSEYQEQYF.

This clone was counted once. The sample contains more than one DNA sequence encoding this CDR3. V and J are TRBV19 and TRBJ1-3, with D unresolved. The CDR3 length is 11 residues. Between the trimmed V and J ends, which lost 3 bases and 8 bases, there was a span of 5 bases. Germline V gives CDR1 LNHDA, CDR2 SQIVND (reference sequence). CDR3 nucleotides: TGTGCCAGTAGTATTCGAGACACCATATATTTT. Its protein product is CASSIRDTIYF.

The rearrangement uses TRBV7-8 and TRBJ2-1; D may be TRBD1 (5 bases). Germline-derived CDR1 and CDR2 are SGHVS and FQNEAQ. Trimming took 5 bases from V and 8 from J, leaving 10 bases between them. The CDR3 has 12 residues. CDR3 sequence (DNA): TGTGCCAGCAGCGCAGGGTCCCATGAGCAGTTCTTC. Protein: CASSAGSHEQFF.

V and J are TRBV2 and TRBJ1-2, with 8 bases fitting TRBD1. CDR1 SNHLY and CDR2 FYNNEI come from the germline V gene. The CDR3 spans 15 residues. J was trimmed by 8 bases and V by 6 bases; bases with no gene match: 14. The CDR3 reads CASSAQGTGSYGYTF. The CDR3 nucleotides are TGTGCCAGCAGCGCTCAAGGGACAGGAAGTTACGGCTACACCTTC. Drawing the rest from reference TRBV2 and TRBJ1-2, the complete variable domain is EPEVTQTPSHQVTQMGQEVILRCVPISNHLYFYWYRQILGQKVEFLVSFYNNEISEKSEIFDDQFSVERPDGSNFTLKIRSTKLEDSAMYFCASSAQGTGSYGYTFGSGTRLTVV.

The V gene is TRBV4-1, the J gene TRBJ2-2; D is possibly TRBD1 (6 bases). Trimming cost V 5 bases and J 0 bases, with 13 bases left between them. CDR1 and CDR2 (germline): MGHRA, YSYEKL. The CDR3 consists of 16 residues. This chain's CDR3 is CASSKTGTANTGELFF. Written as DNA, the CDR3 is TGCGCCAGCAGCAAGACAGGTACCGCGAACACCGGGGAGCTGTTTTTT.

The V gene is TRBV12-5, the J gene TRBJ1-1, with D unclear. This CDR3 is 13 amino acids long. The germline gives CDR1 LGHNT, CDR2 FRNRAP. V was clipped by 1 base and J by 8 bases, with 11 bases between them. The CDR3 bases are TGTGCTAGTGGTTTGGGGGTGTCGTGGGAAGCTTTCTTT. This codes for CASGLGVSWEAFF.

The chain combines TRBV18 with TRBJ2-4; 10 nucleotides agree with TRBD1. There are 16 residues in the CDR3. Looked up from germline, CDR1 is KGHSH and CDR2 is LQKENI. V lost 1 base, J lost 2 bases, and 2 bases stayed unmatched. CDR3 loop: CASSPQTGGSKNIQYF. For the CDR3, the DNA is TGTGCCAGCTCACCACAGACAGGGGGCTCCAAAAACATTCAGTACTTC.

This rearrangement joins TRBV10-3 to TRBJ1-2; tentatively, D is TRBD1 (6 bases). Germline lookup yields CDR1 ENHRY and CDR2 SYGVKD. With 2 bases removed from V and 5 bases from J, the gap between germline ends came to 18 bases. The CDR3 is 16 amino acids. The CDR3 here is CAISERTGKIPYGYTF. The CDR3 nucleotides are TGTGCCATCAGTGAGCGAACAGGGAAGATCCCGTATGGCTACACCTTC.